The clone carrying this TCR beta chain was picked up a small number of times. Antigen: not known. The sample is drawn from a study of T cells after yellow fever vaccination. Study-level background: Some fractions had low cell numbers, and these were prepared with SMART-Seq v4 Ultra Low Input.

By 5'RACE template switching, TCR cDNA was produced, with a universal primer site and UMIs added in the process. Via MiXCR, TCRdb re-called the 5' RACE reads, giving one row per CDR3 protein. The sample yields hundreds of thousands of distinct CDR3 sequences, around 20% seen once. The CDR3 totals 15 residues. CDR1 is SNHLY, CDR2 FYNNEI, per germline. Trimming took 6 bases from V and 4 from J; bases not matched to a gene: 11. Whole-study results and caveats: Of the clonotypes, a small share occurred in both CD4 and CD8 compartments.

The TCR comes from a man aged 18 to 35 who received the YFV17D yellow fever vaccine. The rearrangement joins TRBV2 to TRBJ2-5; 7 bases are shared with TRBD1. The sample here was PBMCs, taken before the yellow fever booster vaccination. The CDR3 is CASSGDRVGGETQYF. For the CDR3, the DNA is TGTGCCAGCAGCGGAGACAGGGTAGGAGGAGAGACCCAGTACTTC.